Sequencing of this TCR beta chain was carried out in a study of blood T cells in healthy people across ages. It was with a sample-barcoded 5' primer and a J-beta primer mix that a second PCR of about 7 to 12 cycles was run. TCRdb re-derived calls from the 5' RACE reads in MiXCR, one entry per CDR3 protein. The table records about 840,000 distinct CDR3 sequences, 25% to 30% of them present only once. Study results and limitations: Roughly linearly, TCR beta diversity per million T cells fell as age increased.

With respect to this clonotype: Its antigen is unknown.

V was clipped by 3 bases and J by 2 bases; unmatched bases: 6. The CDR3 is 16 residues long. This same sample was also part of a study on T cells of mothers and their children.

This rearrangement joins TRBV12-3 or TRBV12-4 to TRBJ2-3; TRBD2 matches 9 bases. Sequences were obtained from blood. The receptor's source is a woman between 35 and 50 years old in good health. The CDR3 sequence is CASSFPLAGNTDTQYF. The CDR3 DNA reads as TGTGCCAGCAGTTTCCCCCTAGCGGGGAACACAGATACGCAGTATTTT.